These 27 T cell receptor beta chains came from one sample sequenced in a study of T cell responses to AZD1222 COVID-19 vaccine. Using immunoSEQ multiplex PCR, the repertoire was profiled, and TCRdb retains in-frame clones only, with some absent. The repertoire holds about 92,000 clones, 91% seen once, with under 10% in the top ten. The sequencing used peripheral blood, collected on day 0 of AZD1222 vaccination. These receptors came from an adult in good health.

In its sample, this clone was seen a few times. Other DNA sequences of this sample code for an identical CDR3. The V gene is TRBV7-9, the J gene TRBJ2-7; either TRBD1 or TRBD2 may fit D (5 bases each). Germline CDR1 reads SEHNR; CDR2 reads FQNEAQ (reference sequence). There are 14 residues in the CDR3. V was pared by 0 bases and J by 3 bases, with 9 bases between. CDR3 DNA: TGTGCCAGCAGCTTAGCGGGGGTTCACTACGAGCAGTACTTC. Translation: CASSLAGVHYEQYF.

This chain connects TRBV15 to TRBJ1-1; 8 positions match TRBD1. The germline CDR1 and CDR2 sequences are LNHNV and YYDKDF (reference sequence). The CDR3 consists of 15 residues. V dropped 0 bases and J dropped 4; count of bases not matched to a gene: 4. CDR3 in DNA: TGTGCCACCAGCAGAGATTGGACAGGGCCCACTGAAGCTTTCTTT. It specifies CATSRDWTGPTEAFF.

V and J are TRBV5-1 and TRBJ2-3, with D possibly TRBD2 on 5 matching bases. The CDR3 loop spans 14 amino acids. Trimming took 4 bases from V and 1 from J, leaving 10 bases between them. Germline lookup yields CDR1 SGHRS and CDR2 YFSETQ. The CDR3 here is CASSPTRGTDTQYF. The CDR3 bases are TGCGCCAGCAGCCCAACTAGAGGCACAGATACGCAGTATTTT.

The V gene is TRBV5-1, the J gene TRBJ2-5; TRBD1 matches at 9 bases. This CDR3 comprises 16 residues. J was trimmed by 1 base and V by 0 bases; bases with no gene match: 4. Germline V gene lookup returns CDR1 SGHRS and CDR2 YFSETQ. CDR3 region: CASSLGGQGSQETQYF. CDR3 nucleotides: TGCGCCAGCAGCTTGGGGGGACAGGGAAGCCAAGAGACCCAGTACTTC.

CDR3 residues: CATSKAGLRNQPQHF. In DNA, the CDR3 is TGTGCCACCAGCAAAGCCGGACTGAGAAATCAGCCCCAGCATTTT. This chain uses TRBV15 with TRBJ1-5; no firm D call. The CDR3 runs 15 residues. The V and J ends lost 4 bases and 4 bases respectively, with 14 bases between them. Germline loops: CDR1 LNHNV, CDR2 YYDKDF (reference sequence).

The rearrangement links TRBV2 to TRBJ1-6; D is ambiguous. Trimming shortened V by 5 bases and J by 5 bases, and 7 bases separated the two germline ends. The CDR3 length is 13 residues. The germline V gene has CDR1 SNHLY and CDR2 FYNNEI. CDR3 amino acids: CASSRENNSPLHF. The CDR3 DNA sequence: TGTGCCAGCAGTAGGGAAAATAATTCACCCCTCCACTTT.

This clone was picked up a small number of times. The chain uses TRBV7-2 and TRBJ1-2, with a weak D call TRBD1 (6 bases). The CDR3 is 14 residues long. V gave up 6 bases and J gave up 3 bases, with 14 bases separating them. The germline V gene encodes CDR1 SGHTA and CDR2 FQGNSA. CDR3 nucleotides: TGTGCCAGCAGTCCCGGCTGGACAGACTATGGCTACACCTTC. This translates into CASSPGWTDYGYTF.

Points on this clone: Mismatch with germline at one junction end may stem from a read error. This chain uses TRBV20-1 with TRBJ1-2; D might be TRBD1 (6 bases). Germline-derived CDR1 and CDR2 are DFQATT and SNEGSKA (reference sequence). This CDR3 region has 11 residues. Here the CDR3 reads CSARGGHGYTF. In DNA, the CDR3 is TGCAGTGCCAGAGGGGGACATGGCTACACCTTC.

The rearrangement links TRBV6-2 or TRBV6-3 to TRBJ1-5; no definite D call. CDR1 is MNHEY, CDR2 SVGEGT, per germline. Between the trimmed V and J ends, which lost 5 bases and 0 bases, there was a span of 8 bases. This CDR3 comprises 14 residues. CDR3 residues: CASSQRPSNQPQHF. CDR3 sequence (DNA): TGTGCCAGCAGTCAACGACCTAGCAATCAGCCCCAGCATTTT.

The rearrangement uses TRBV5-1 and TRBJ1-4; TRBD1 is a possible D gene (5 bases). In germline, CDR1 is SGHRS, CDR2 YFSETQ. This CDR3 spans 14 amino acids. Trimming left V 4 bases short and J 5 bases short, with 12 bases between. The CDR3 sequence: CASSVAGLNEKLFF. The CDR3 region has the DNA TGCGCCAGCAGCGTGGCGGGGCTCAATGAAAAACTGTTTTTT.

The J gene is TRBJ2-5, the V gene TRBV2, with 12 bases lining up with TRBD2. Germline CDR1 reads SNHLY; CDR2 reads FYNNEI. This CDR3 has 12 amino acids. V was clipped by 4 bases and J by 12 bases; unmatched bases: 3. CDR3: CASSGTSGVEYF. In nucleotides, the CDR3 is TGTGCCAGCAGTGGGACTAGCGGGGTTGAGTACTTC.

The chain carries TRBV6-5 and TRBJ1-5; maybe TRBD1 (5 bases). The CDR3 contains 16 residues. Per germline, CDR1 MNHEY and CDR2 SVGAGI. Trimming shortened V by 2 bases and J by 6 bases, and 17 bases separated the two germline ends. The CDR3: CASSYRPAGLSQPQHF. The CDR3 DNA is TGTGCCAGCAGTTACCGTCCCGCAGGGTTAAGTCAGCCCCAGCATTTT.

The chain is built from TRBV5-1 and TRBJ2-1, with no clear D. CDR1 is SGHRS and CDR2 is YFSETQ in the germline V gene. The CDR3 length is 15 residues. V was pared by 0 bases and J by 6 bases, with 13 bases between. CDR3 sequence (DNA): TGCGCCAGCAGCTTGGCCACTACACGAATCAATGAGCAGTTCTTC. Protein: CASSLATTRINEQFF.

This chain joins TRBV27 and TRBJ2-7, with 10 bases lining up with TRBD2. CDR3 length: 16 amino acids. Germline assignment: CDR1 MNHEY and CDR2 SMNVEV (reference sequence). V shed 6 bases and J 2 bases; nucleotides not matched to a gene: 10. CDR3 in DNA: TGTGCCAGCAGGGGTAAGAGCGGGAGGGGACCCTACGAGCAGTACTTC. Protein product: CASRGKSGRGPYEQYF.

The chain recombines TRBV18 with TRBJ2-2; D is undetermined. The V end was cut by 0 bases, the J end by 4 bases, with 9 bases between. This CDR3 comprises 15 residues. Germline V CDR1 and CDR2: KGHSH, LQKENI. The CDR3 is CASSPPGWATGELFF. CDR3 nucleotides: TGTGCCAGCTCACCACCGGGGTGGGCCACCGGGGAGCTGTTTTTT.

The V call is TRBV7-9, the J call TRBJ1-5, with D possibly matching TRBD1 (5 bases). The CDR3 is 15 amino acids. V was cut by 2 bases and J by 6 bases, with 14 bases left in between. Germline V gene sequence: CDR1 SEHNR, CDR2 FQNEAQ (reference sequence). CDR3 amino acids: CASSLSGRAAQPQHF. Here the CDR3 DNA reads TGTGCCAGCAGCTTATCTGGCAGGGCGGCTCAGCCCCAGCATTTT.

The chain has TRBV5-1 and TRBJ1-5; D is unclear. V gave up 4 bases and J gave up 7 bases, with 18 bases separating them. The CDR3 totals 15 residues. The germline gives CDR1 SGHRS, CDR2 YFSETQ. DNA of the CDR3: TGCGCCAGCAGCCAAGGTGAATCCGCCGGGCAGCCCCAGCATTTT. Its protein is CASSQGESAGQPQHF.

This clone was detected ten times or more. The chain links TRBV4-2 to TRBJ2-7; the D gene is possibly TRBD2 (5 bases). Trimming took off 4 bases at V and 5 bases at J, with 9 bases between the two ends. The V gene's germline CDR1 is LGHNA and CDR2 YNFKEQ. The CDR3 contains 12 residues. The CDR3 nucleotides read TGTGCCAGCAGCCCGGGGTTCGACGAGCAGTACTTC. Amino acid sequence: CASSPGFDEQYF.

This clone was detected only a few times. CDR3: CASSLVAGGGSPLHF. In DNA, the CDR3 is TGTGCCAGCAGCTTAGTCGCAGGGGGCGGCTCACCCCTCCACTTT. The V gene is TRBV7-2, the J gene TRBJ1-6, with 8 bases matching TRBD1. V trimming: 1 base; J trimming: 10 bases; junction bases outside the gene matches: 6. The germline gives CDR1 SGHTA, CDR2 FQGNSA. The CDR3 length is 15 residues.

Here the CDR3 DNA reads TGTGCCAGCCTGGGGGGGGCTGGTCAGCCCCAGCATTTT. The encoded protein is CASLGGAGQPQHF. The genes are TRBV27 and TRBJ1-5, with a weak D call TRBD1 (6 bases). Looked up from germline, CDR1 is MNHEY and CDR2 is SMNVEV (reference sequence). The CDR3 consists of 13 residues. Trimming took 8 bases from V and 6 from J, leaving 14 bases between them.

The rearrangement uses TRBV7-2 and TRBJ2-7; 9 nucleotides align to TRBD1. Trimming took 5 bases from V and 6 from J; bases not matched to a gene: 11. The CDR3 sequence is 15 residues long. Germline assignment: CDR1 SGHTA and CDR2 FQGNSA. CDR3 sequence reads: CASSPPGQGRVEQYF. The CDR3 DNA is TGTGCCAGCAGCCCTCCGGGACAGGGAAGGGTCGAGCAGTACTTC. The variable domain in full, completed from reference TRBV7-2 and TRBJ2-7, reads GAGVSQSPSNKVTEKGKDVELRCDPISGHTALYWYRQSLGQGLEFLIYFQGNSAPDKSGLPSDRFSAERTGGSVSTLTIQRTQQEDSAVYLCASSPPGQGRVEQYFGPGTRLTVT.

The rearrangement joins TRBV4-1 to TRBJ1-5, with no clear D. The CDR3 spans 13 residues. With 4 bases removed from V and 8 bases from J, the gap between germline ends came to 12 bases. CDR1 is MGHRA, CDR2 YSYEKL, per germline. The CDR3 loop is CASSPILGEPQHF. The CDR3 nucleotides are TGCGCCAGCAGCCCAATCTTGGGCGAGCCCCAGCATTTT.

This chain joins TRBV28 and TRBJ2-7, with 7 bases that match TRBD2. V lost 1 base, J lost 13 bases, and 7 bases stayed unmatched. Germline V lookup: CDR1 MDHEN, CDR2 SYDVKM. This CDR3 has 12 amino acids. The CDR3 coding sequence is TGTGCCAGCAGTTTATTTCAGGCGGGAGCTTACTTC. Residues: CASSLFQAGAYF.

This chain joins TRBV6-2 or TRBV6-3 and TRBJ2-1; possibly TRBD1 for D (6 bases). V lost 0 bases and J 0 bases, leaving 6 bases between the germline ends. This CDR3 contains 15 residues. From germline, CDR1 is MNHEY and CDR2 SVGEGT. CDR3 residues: CASSYSTGSYNEQFF. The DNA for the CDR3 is TGTGCCAGCAGTTACTCGACAGGCTCCTACAATGAGCAGTTCTTC.

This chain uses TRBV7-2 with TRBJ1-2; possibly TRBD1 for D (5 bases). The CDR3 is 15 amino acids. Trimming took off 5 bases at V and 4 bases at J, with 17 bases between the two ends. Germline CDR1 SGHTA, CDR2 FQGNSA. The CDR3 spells CASSTRTGTPYGYTF. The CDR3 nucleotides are TGTGCCAGCAGCACGAGAACGGGGACCCCCTATGGCTACACCTTC.

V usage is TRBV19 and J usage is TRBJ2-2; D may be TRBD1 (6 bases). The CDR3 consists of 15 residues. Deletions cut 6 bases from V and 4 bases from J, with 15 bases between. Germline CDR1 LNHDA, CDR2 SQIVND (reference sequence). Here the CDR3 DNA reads TGTGCCAGTAGCCCTGGGGGCAGCGCCACCGGGGAGCTGTTTTTT. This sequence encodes CASSPGGSATGELFF.

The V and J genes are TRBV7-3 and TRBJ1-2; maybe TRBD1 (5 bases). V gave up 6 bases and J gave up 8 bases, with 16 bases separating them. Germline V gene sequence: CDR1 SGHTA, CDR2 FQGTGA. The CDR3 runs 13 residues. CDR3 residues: CASSLSGWEGYTF. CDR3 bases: TGTGCCAGCAGTTTGTCAGGGTGGGAAGGCTACACCTTC.